The 28 T cell receptor beta chains below all came from one sample that was sequenced in a study of cytomegalovirus exposure and HLA in healthy donors. The study ran its PCR with 60 Vbeta and 13 Jbeta primers. Produced via immunoSEQ multiplex PCR; TCRdb's table is partial and in-frame only. The sample contains 130,000 to 150,000 clones, around 79% of which appear only once. The sequenced sample was PBMCs. Source of these receptors: a female donor in good health and CMV-seronegative.

The chain uses TRBV2 and TRBJ2-1, with 11 bases matching TRBD2. V dropped 3 bases and J dropped 6; count of bases not matched to a gene: 4. The germline V gene encodes CDR1 SNHLY and CDR2 FYNNEI. This CDR3 comprises 15 residues. CDR3 region: CASSDLAGGFNEQFF. The CDR3 DNA follows: TGTGCCAGCAGTGATCTAGCGGGGGGTTTCAATGAGCAGTTCTTC. Supplemented by reference TRBV2 and TRBJ2-1, the full variable domain reads EPEVTQTPSHQVTQMGQEVILRCVPISNHLYFYWYRQILGQKVEFLVSFYNNEISEKSEIFDDQFSVERPDGSNFTLKIRSTKLEDSAMYFCASSDLAGGFNEQFFGPGTRLTVL.

A few counts support this clone. The gene calls are TRBV9 and TRBJ2-3; 7 bases are shared with TRBD1. The CDR3 has 14 amino acids. Germline CDR1 reads SGDLS; CDR2 reads YYNGEE. J was trimmed by 6 bases and V by 3 bases; bases with no gene match: 7. The CDR3 nucleotides are TGTGCCAGCAGCGGCGGACAGGTTACTGATACGCAGTATTTT. Protein product: CASSGGQVTDTQYF.

For the CDR3, the DNA is TGCAGCGTTGAAGATCCAGGCTATGGCTACACCTTC. Translating gives CSVEDPGYGYTF. The rearrangement joins TRBV29-1 to TRBJ1-2; D call uncertain. Per germline, CDR1 SQVTM and CDR2 ANQGSEA. V was clipped by 0 bases and J by 4 bases, with 6 bases between them. There are 12 residues in the CDR3.

This clone showed up just a few times. Here the CDR3 DNA reads TGTGCCTGGGAGGGGGACACTGAAGCTTTCTTT. It is translated as CAWEGDTEAFF. The V call is TRBV30, the J call TRBJ1-1, with a weak D call TRBD1 (6 bases). The germline V gene has CDR1 GTSNPN and CDR2 SVGIG (reference sequence). This CDR3 spans 11 amino acids. V was pared by 5 bases and J by 3 bases, with 7 bases between.

To note about this clone: Other DNA sequences in the sample encode the same CDR3. The gene calls are TRBV10-1 and TRBJ2-7; no clear D. From germline, CDR1 is WNHNN and CDR2 SYGVQD (reference sequence). This CDR3 has 16 residues. The V gene lost 0 bases and the J gene lost 5 bases, with 17 bases spanning the gap. The CDR3, as DNA: TGCGCCAGCAGTGAGTCGTCAGGTCCGCTCGTCGACGAGCAGTACTTC. Its translation: CASSESSGPLVDEQYF.

The chain uses TRBV6-5 and TRBJ2-3, with a weak D call TRBD2 (6 bases). Germline loops: CDR1 MNHEY, CDR2 SVGAGI. The CDR3 contains 14 residues. Trimming stripped 5 bases from V and 8 bases from J, with 17 bases between. The chain's CDR3 is CASSRRLQGGTQYF. In DNA form, the CDR3 reads TGTGCCAGCAGTCGCCGCCTCCAGGGAGGTACGCAGTATTTT.

This chain connects TRBV7-2 to TRBJ1-2; 7 nucleotides agree with TRBD1. V gave up 5 bases and J gave up 4 bases; unmatched junction bases: 10. From germline, CDR1 is SGHTA and CDR2 FQGNSA. This CDR3 has 15 residues. CDR3 in amino acids: CASSGRQGVAYGYTF. The CDR3 DNA reads as TGTGCCAGCAGCGGACGACAGGGAGTGGCCTATGGCTACACCTTC.

The J gene is TRBJ1-2, the V gene TRBV5-1; 8 bases align to TRBD1. This CDR3 comprises 15 residues. Germline V gene sequence: CDR1 SGHRS, CDR2 YFSETQ. The V segment lost 0 bases and the J segment 4 bases; nucleotides outside the gene matches: 5. Here the CDR3 DNA reads TGCGCCAGCAGCTTGGAGGGGGGACAGGCCTATGGCTACACCTTC. Protein sequence: CASSLEGGQAYGYTF.

The J gene is TRBJ2-3, the V gene TRBV7-2; TRBD1 might be the D (6 bases). The length of the CDR3 is 17 residues. Germline V CDR1 and CDR2: SGHTA, FQGNSA. V shed 2 bases and J shed 2 bases, with 17 bases lying between them. DNA of the CDR3: TGTGCCAGCAGCTTAAGGGCAGGAAGGGGGTACACAGATACGCAGTATTTT. Amino acid sequence: CASSLRAGRGYTDTQYF.

This sequence joins TRBV6-6 and TRBJ2-2; 7 bases are shared with TRBD1. CDR3 size: 15 residues. J was trimmed by 6 bases and V by 6 bases; bases with no gene match: 10. CDR1 is MNHNY, CDR2 SVGAGI, per germline (reference sequence). The CDR3 region has the DNA TGTGCCAGCAGACCTAGACAGGGTTGGTCCGGGGAGCTGTTTTTT. Translating it yields CASRPRQGWSGELFF.

The chain joins TRBV7-2 to TRBJ2-3; 10 bases line up with TRBD1. With 1 base clipped from V and 3 bases from J, the junction kept 4 bases outside the gene matches. Germline V CDR1 and CDR2: SGHTA, FQGNSA. The CDR3 is 16 residues long. This chain's CDR3 is CASSLVGGQGTDTQYF. The CDR3 coding sequence is TGTGCCAGCAGCTTAGTAGGGGGACAGGGGACAGATACGCAGTATTTT.

The rearrangement joins TRBV5-1 to TRBJ2-1; 9 bases match TRBD1. Germline trimming cut 1 base from V and 7 bases from J; bases unmatched to any gene: 15. The germline V gene has CDR1 SGHRS and CDR2 YFSETQ. The CDR3 runs 18 residues. CDR3 DNA sequence: TGCGCCAGCAGCTTGTGGTCCCCAGACAGGGGGTCACGGAATGAGCAGTTCTTC. Translated, it gives CASSLWSPDRGSRNEQFF.

This sequence joins TRBV4-3 and TRBJ2-5; D is perhaps TRBD1 (6 bases). The CDR3 runs 15 residues. V lost 0 bases and J lost 2, with 10 bases in between. CDR1 and CDR2 from the germline V gene are LGHNA and YSLEER. CDR3 sequence reads: CASSQEPDRQETQYF. CDR3 nucleotides: TGCGCCAGCAGCCAAGAGCCGGACAGACAAGAGACCCAGTACTTC.

This chain links TRBV6-6 with TRBJ1-2, with D possibly TRBD1 on 6 matching bases. The CDR3 is made up of 13 amino acids. Trimming took off 5 bases at V and 7 bases at J, with 14 bases between the two ends. Germline loops: CDR1 MNHNY, CDR2 SVGAGI (reference sequence). This CDR3 is CASSLTGSGGYTF. The CDR3 DNA reads TGTGCCAGCAGTCTTACAGGGTCCGGTGGCTACACCTTC.

This clone was seen a single time. The chain carries TRBV7-2 and TRBJ1-2; TRBD1 is a possible D gene (6 bases). V was trimmed by 1 base and J by 5 bases, leaving 11 bases between them. CDR1 is SGHTA, CDR2 FQGNSA, per germline. This CDR3 has 14 amino acids. Here the CDR3 reads CASSLDRERYGYTF. The CDR3 DNA reads as TGTGCCAGCAGCTTAGACAGGGAGCGGTATGGCTACACCTTC.

The count of this clone is one. This chain joins TRBV29-1 and TRBJ2-1, with 7 bases identical to TRBD1. The CDR3 is made up of 16 amino acids. Looked up from germline, CDR1 is SQVTM and CDR2 is ANQGSEA. Trimming took 4 bases from V and 5 from J; bases not matched to a gene: 14. The CDR3 protein is CSVGAGGSVRDNEQFF. The CDR3 bases are TGCAGCGTTGGAGCAGGGGGTAGTGTAAGGGACAATGAGCAGTTCTTC.

The J gene is TRBJ1-3, the V gene TRBV28; perhaps TRBD1 as D (6 bases). Germline V gene lookup returns CDR1 MDHEN and CDR2 SYDVKM. V was cut by 6 bases and J by 2 bases, with 11 bases left in between. There are 14 residues in the CDR3. CDR3 in amino acids: CASSVGQPGNTIYF. The CDR3 DNA sequence: TGTGCCAGCAGCGTGGGACAACCTGGAAACACCATATATTTT.

The chain joins TRBV7-2 to TRBJ2-7, with 8 nucleotides matching TRBD2. The germline V gene has CDR1 SGHTA and CDR2 FQGNSA. The CDR3 runs to 16 residues. Losses at the gene ends were 5 bases for V and 6 bases for J; bases not matched to a gene: 15. This chain's CDR3 is CASSPSSASGWSEQYF. In nucleotides, the CDR3 is TGTGCCAGCAGCCCTTCCAGTGCTAGCGGGTGGTCCGAGCAGTACTTC.

This chain links TRBV27 with TRBJ2-5; TRBD2 aligns across 8 bases. Looked up from germline, CDR1 is MNHEY and CDR2 is SMNVEV (reference sequence). The CDR3 is made up of 17 amino acids. Trimming cost V 5 bases and J 0 bases; bases outside gene matches: 11. The CDR3 sequence: CASSRLIGRVHQETQYF. The CDR3, as DNA: TGTGCCAGCAGTAGGTTGATCGGGAGGGTGCACCAAGAGACCCAGTACTTC.

The V call is TRBV7-6, the J call TRBJ2-7; D perhaps matches TRBD1 (6 bases). There are 17 residues in the CDR3. Germline lookup yields CDR1 SGHVS and CDR2 FNYEAQ. Between the trimmed V and J ends, which lost 0 bases and 2 bases, there was a span of 17 bases. Here the CDR3 reads CASSLAKETGFPYEQYF. In nucleotides, the CDR3 is TGTGCCAGCAGCTTAGCCAAAGAAACAGGGTTTCCCTACGAGCAGTACTTC.

This chain uses TRBV28 with TRBJ2-5; 7 bases align to TRBD1. This CDR3 has 20 residues. The ends lost 0 bases at V and 1 base at J; junction bases unmatched: 17. Germline V gene data show CDR1 as MDHEN and CDR2 as SYDVKM. The chain's CDR3 is CASSLWLKQGRSQSQETQYF. CDR3 in DNA: TGTGCCAGCAGTTTATGGTTGAAACAGGGGCGATCTCAGTCCCAAGAGACCCAGTACTTC.

The chain is built from TRBV6-5 and TRBJ2-4, with 7 bases matching TRBD2. CDR3 size: 12 residues. Germline V gene data show CDR1 as MNHEY and CDR2 as SVGAGI. V trimming: 8 bases; J trimming: 7 bases; junction bases outside the gene matches: 5. The CDR3, as DNA: TGTGCCAGCCACGACGGGGGGAACATTCAGTACTTC. Amino acids: CASHDGGNIQYF.

The V and J genes are TRBV9 and TRBJ2-2, with TRBD2 identical over 7 bases. V was clipped by 4 bases and J by 0 bases; unmatched bases: 3. Germline CDR1 is SGDLS and CDR2 is YYNGEE. CDR3 length: 15 residues. The CDR3 bases are TGTGCCAGCAGCCTGGGACTACCGAACACCGGGGAGCTGTTTTTT. This encodes CASSLGLPNTGELFF.

The genes are TRBV25-1 and TRBJ1-1, with D perhaps TRBD1 (5 bases). CDR3 length: 11 residues. Trimming pared 8 bases from V and 7 bases from J, leaving 11 bases between. Germline V gene data show CDR1 as MGHDK and CDR2 as SYGVNS. CDR3 loop: CASFGGVEAFF. The CDR3 coding sequence is TGTGCCAGCTTCGGGGGAGTTGAAGCTTTCTTT.

This sequence joins TRBV1 and TRBJ1-5; no check of the table's D call, TRBD1, against the DNA was made. TRBV1 is given as a pseudogene. There are 19 residues in the CDR3. DNA for the CDR3: TGCACCAGCAGCCAAGATCCAGGGGGCGGAACAATTAGCAATCAGCCCCAGCATTTT. Protein product: CTSSQDPGGGTISNQPQHF.

This sequence joins TRBV7-2 and TRBJ2-1; 8 nucleotides align to TRBD2. This CDR3 is 17 amino acids long. With 5 bases clipped from V and 2 bases from J, the junction kept 11 bases outside the gene matches. Germline lookup yields CDR1 SGHTA and CDR2 FQGNSA. CDR3 coding DNA: TGTGCCAGCAGCCCCCGTGGAGCGGGAGCTGCCTACAATGAGCAGTTCTTC. Translating gives CASSPRGAGAAYNEQFF.

This chain joins TRBV6-5 and TRBJ2-2; possibly TRBD1 for D (6 bases). The CDR3 runs to 14 residues. Germline V gene sequence: CDR1 MNHEY, CDR2 SVGAGI. Trimming took 4 bases from V and 5 from J, leaving 11 bases between them. In nucleotides, the CDR3 is TGTGCCAGCAGTTTCAGGGGTGGAACCGGGGAGCTGTTTTTT. Translating gives CASSFRGGTGELFF.

The chain couples TRBV6-6 to TRBJ1-2; 7 nucleotides agree with TRBD1. CDR3 length: 16 amino acids. CDR1 and CDR2 from the germline V gene are MNHNY and SVGAGI (reference sequence). V lost 6 bases, J lost 0 bases, and 10 bases stayed unmatched. Written as DNA, the CDR3 is TGTGCCAGCAGCCTTGACAGGGCCCGAGCTAACTATGGCTACACCTTC. It translates to CASSLDRARANYGYTF.